This TCR beta chain was identified in a study of T cell responses to AZD1222 COVID-19 vaccine. Overall study context: Second-dose recipients at about 4 or about 12 weeks were treated as one pooled group.

Study outcomes and limitations: Baseline seropositivity occurred in only a handful of AZD1222 recipients. In the spike-specific TCR repertoire, nearly half reportedly target unmutated variant regions.

Points on this clone: The antigen is undetermined.

Some clones are missing from TCRdb's copy, which holds only in-frame ones; the method was immunoSEQ multiplex PCR. This table holds some 90,000 clones, approximately 88% found once. The sequenced sample was peripheral blood, obtained on day 0 of AZD1222 vaccination. The sequence was collected from an adult in good health.

The CDR3 loop is CASSYSLGFPDSNTEAFF. The CDR3 bases are TGTGCCAGCAGTTACTCGTTAGGGTTTCCCGATTCGAACACTGAAGCTTTCTTT. The chain couples TRBV6-2 or TRBV6-3 to TRBJ1-1; no reliable D call. Germline CDR1 and CDR2: MNHEY and SVGEGT. V was cut by 0 bases and J by 1 base, with 18 bases left in between. The CDR3 is 18 amino acids.